This TCR beta chain was sequenced during a study of graft-versus-host responses after intestinal transplantation. Study in general: Recipients obtained multivisceral, liver-intestinal, or isolated intestinal transplants. Induction with anti-thymocyte globulin, then tacrolimus and steroids for around three years, was given to all recipients.

Trimming cost V 6 bases and J 3 bases; bases outside gene matches: 4. Germline CDR1 is MNHEY and CDR2 is SMNVEV (reference sequence). There are 14 residues in the CDR3. Here immunoSEQ multiplex PCR was the method, and the copy in TCRdb shows in-frame clones only, minus some. The data hold fewer than 75,000 clones, with 70% to 90% observed a single time. As for this clone: What it binds is unknown.

Overall study results and limits: Within allografts, high graft-versus-host to host-versus-graft clonal ratios were seen among patients with graft-donor T cell macrochimerism.

Sequenced material: PBMCs, taken 26 days after transplant. The chain has TRBV27 and TRBJ2-7, with 11 nucleotides matching TRBD1. This sequence was found in a human patient who received an intestinal transplant, so some T cells may come from the graft donor. The CDR3: CASSGTGGIYEQYF. The CDR3 DNA is TGTGCCAGCAGCGGGACAGGGGGTATCTACGAGCAGTACTTC.